Presented here are 11 T cell receptor beta chains from one specimen sequenced in a study of CD8+CD57+ T cells in acquired aplastic anemia (dated by TCRdb to 2017 to 2018). Sequencing was performed on an Illumina HiSeq 2000. Profiling of TCR beta VDJ combinations and CDR3 sequences used genomic DNA as the template. Starting from the raw public reads, TCRdb applied fastp trimming at Q25, assembled clones with MiXCR and retained in-frame beta chains. Rows are unified per CDR3 protein, each entry keeping the most common DNA and genes. This sample is represented by approximately 250,000 distinct CDR3 sequences; roughly 82% of them were singletons. Of the sample, approximately 40% is held by the ten largest clones. The patients picked for sequencing were ones in whom flow cytometry had shown an expansion of CD8+CD57+ cells. The sample was sorted CD4+, CD8+, or CD8+CD57+ T cells (not recorded which) from PBMCs. The receptors derive from a human donor with aplastic anemia.

V and J are TRBV5-4 and TRBJ2-4, with 8 bases aligning to TRBD1. The CDR3 is made up of 16 amino acids. Germline-derived CDR1 and CDR2 are SGHNT and YYREEE (reference sequence). The trim removed 2 bases at V and 8 bases at J, leaving 12 bases unmatched. The CDR3 coding sequence is TGTGCCAGCAGCTTTACTAGGGCAGGGGGCGCGGACATTCAGTACTTC. Amino acids: CASSFTRAGGADIQYF.

For this clonotype: One end of the junction is discordant with germline, which a read error may explain. The genes are TRBV15 and TRBJ2-3; 9 bases match TRBD2. CDR3 size: 14 residues. Looked up from germline, CDR1 is LNHNV and CDR2 is YYDKDF (reference sequence). The CDR3 sequence is CASSRAGGTDAQYF. The DNA of the CDR3 is TGTGCCAGCAGCAGAGCGGGAGGAACCGATGCGCAGTACTTT. The whole variable domain, remainder taken from reference TRBV15 and TRBJ2-3, is DAMVIQNPRYQVTQFGKPVTLSCSQTLNHNVMYWYQQKSSQAPKLLFHYYDKDFNNEADTPDNFQSRRPNTSFCFLDIRSPGLGDTAMYLCASSRAGGTDAQYFGPGTRLTVL.

In its sample, this clonotype was seen a few times. J is TRBJ2-1 and V is TRBV7-8; 7 nucleotides align to TRBD2. V shed 9 bases, J shed 11 bases, and the junction held 19 bases outside the gene matches. The germline V gene encodes CDR1 SGHVS and CDR2 FQNEAQ. This CDR3 has 15 amino acids. The CDR3 loop reads CASSLGGGPYTQQFF. The CDR3 nucleotides are TGTGCCAGTAGTTTGGGGGGGGGTCCCTATACGCAGCAGTTCTTC.

This clonotype was recorded only once. V and J are TRBV12-3 or TRBV12-4 and TRBJ2-3; D may be TRBD2 (5 bases). The CDR3 covers 14 residues. V dropped 6 bases and J dropped 7 bases, with 17 bases sitting between them. The CDR3 loop is CASRGPGLAYTQYF. The CDR3, as DNA: TGTGCCAGCAGGGGCCCGGGGTTAGCTTATACGCAGTATTTT.

On this clonotype: Compared with germline, one end of the junction differs, possibly owing to a read error. V is TRBV9 and J is TRBJ2-1; 10 bases map to TRBD2. This CDR3 contains 13 residues. The germline V gene encodes CDR1 SGDLS and CDR2 YYNGEE. DNA of the CDR3: TGTGCCAGCAGCGCCCCACTAGCGGGAAGTCTGTCCTTC. Its protein is CASSAPLAGSLSF. Full variable domain (rest looked up from reference TRBV9 and TRBJ2-1): DSGVTQTPKHLITATGQRVTLRCSPRSGDLSVYWYQQSLDQGLQFLIQYYNGEERAKGNILERFSAQQFPDLHSELNLSSLELGDSALYFCASSAPLAGSLSFGPGTRLTVL.

This clonotype was picked up many times. The gene calls are TRBV6-6 and TRBJ2-2; 8 bases map to TRBD2. V was pared by 6 bases and J by 7 bases, with 7 bases of the junction left unmatched. Germline V CDR1 and CDR2: MNHNY, SVGAGI (reference sequence). This CDR3 comprises 14 residues. CDR3 coding DNA: TGTGCCAGCAGCGGGAGGGCCGATGGCGGGGAGCTGTTTTTT. It codes for CASSGRADGGELFF.

The chain is built from TRBV7-3 and TRBJ1-6; possible D gene TRBD1, 5 bases. CDR1 and CDR2 from the germline V gene are SGHTA and FQGTGA. There are 16 residues in the CDR3. Between the trimmed V and J ends, which lost 3 bases and 15 bases, there was a span of 24 bases. The CDR3 region is CASSLERDGHVYGLHF. DNA for the CDR3: TGTGCCAGCAGCTTGGAGAGGGACGGGCATGTATATGGCCTCCACTTT.

In the case of this clonotype: As the CDR3 is not closed by the conserved phenylalanine or tryptophan, this likely results from a read error. The chain combines TRBV9 with TRBJ2-7, with D possibly matching TRBD2 (6 bases). CDR1 is SGDLS, CDR2 YYNGEE, per germline. The CDR3 extends over 12 amino acids. The V end was cut by 5 bases, the J end by 5 bases, with 11 bases between. CDR3 sequence reads: CASSSGLNEQYE. The CDR3 coding sequence is TGTGCCAGCAGTTCGGGACTGAACGAGCAGTACGAG.

About this clonotype itself: Without the conserved terminal phenylalanine or tryptophan, this CDR3 likely stems from a read error. It is unclear where the CDR3 begins or ends on the DNA, so no DNA is shown, and the CDR3 is as TCRdb lists it. The chain employs TRBV7-8 and TRBJ1-2; the table's D call of TRBD1 was not tested on the DNA. The CDR3 extends over 13 residues, inclusive of both ends. Germline values: CDR1 SGHVS, CDR2 FQNEAQ. The CDR3 protein is CASSLARGPGSQY.

The J gene is TRBJ2-7, the V gene TRBV20-1, with D perhaps being TRBD1 or TRBD2 (5 bases each). V was pared by 5 bases and J by 7 bases, with 18 bases between. The CDR3 has 13 residues. Germline CDR1 reads DFQATT; CDR2 reads SNEGSKA (reference sequence). This chain's CDR3 is CSAGDAGLNEQYF. CDR3 DNA: TGCAGTGCTGGGGACGCAGGGCTTAATGAGCAGTACTTC.

The chain joins TRBV20-1 to TRBJ1-1, with TRBD1 matching 7 bases. The germline V gene encodes CDR1 DFQATT and CDR2 SNEGSKA (reference sequence). The length of the CDR3 is 15 residues. V gave up 1 base and J gave up 2 bases; unmatched junction bases: 7. The CDR3 coding sequence is TGCAGTGCTAGAGGCTGGGACAGCGACAACACTGAAGCTTTCTTT. Its translation: CSARGWDSDNTEAFF.